Below are 27 T cell receptor beta chains sequenced from a single sample in a study of cytomegalovirus exposure and HLA in healthy donors (dated by TCRdb to the late 2010s). Library method: the immunoSEQ multiplex PCR assay. For the multiplex PCR, a mixture combining 60 forward primers for TCR Vbeta segments and 13 reverse primers for TCR Jbeta segments was used. TCRdb mirrors the immuneACCESS table, restricted to in-frame sequences. Some clones are absent from its copies; in checked studies, under half trace to an unresolved V gene, and the reason for the others is unknown. The sample data list approximately 140,000 clones, and 60% to 85% of these were observed just once. The ten largest clones add up to 10% to 15% of the sample. Source material: PBMCs. These receptors all come from a man in his forties in good health and CMV-seropositive.

V usage is TRBV4-1 and J usage is TRBJ2-3; 10 nucleotides line up with TRBD2. Unmatched junction bases numbered 8, after V lost 0 bases and J lost 5 bases. CDR1 is MGHRA, CDR2 YSYEKL, per germline. The CDR3 extends over 17 amino acids. CDR3 DNA: TGCGCCAGCAGCCAAGATTACCTAGCGGGAGCCGGAGATACGCAGTATTTT. Translation: CASSQDYLAGAGDTQYF.

The rearrangement joins TRBV28 to TRBJ1-5; possibly TRBD1 for D (6 bases). CDR1 is MDHEN and CDR2 is SYDVKM in the germline V gene. Trimming cost V 2 bases and J 3 bases, with 14 bases left between them. The CDR3 has 16 residues. The chain's CDR3 is CASSLPRQDSNQPQHF. The CDR3 DNA follows: TGTGCCAGCAGTTTACCGAGACAGGATTCCAATCAGCCCCAGCATTTT.

This chain connects TRBV10-1 to TRBJ2-5, with D possibly being TRBD1 (6 bases). Judging by the DNA end, TRBJ2-7 fits better; the J call may be wrong. Germline-derived CDR1 and CDR2 are WNHNN and SYGVQD (reference sequence). The CDR3 extends over 14 amino acids. CDR3 in amino acids: CASSESRDTYEQYF. In nucleotides, the CDR3 is TGCGCCAGCAGTGAGTCCAGGGACACCTACGAGCAGTACTTC.

The V gene is TRBV7-9, the J gene TRBJ2-1; the match to TRBD2 covers 11 bases. The V gene's germline CDR1 is SEHNR and CDR2 FQNEAQ (reference sequence). V lost 1 base and J lost 8; bases outside the gene matches: 1. The CDR3 covers 14 residues. The CDR3 loop reads CASSLGLAGYEQFF. The CDR3 bases are TGTGCCAGCAGCTTAGGACTAGCGGGATATGAGCAGTTCTTC.

The CDR3 here is CASSDRDNNEQFF. In DNA, the CDR3 is TGTGCCAGCAGTGACCGGGACAACAATGAGCAGTTCTTC. The rearrangement links TRBV6-4 to TRBJ2-1, with D perhaps TRBD1 (6 bases). Trimming removed 2 bases from V and 5 bases from J, with 7 bases in between. Germline V gene lookup returns CDR1 MRHNA and CDR2 SNTAGT. The CDR3 length is 13 residues.

The rearrangement joins TRBV7-9 to TRBJ2-5; D is undetermined. Germline assignment: CDR1 SEHNR and CDR2 FQNEAQ (reference sequence). CDR3 length equals 17 residues. V lost 6 bases to trimming and J lost 3 bases, with 23 bases between them. CDR3 in DNA: TGTGCCAGCAGTTCACCGCATTGGGCGCTGGTTGAAGAGACCCAGTACTTC. Protein: CASSSPHWALVEETQYF.

The V gene is TRBV28, the J gene TRBJ2-7; 8 bases map to TRBD2. Unmatched junction bases numbered 5, after V lost 3 bases and J lost 4 bases. Germline CDR1 MDHEN, CDR2 SYDVKM. The CDR3 has 14 residues. The CDR3: CASSLELADYEQYF. CDR3 in DNA: TGTGCCAGCAGTTTGGAACTAGCGGATTACGAGCAGTACTTC.

The genes are TRBV27 and TRBJ2-2; D possibly corresponds to TRBD2 (7 bases). The CDR3 totals 16 residues. Trimming removed 5 bases from V and 3 bases from J, with 16 bases in between. In germline, CDR1 is MNHEY, CDR2 SMNVEV (reference sequence). The CDR3 nucleotides are TGTGCCAGCAGTCTCGCCGGGGGGCAGGACACCGGGGAGCTGTTTTTT. Encoded protein: CASSLAGGQDTGELFF.

V gene TRBV4-1 combines with J gene TRBJ1-2; TRBD1 might be the D (5 bases). This CDR3 is 17 amino acids long. Looked up from germline, CDR1 is MGHRA and CDR2 is YSYEKL. Trimming cost V 0 bases and J 8 bases, with 22 bases left between them. The CDR3 DNA reads TGCGCCAGCAGCCAAGAAGCGGGGGGGTCGGCAGATTTCGGCTACACCTTC. Residues: CASSQEAGGSADFGYTF.

For the CDR3, the DNA is TGTGCCACCAGCAGAGCTCGTCGAGCGGACTATGGCTACACCTTC. Protein: CATSRARRADYGYTF. The genes are TRBV15 and TRBJ1-2; unclear D gene. Germline assignment: CDR1 LNHNV and CDR2 YYDKDF (reference sequence). Trimming removed 1 base from V and 3 bases from J, with 12 bases in between. This CDR3 has 15 residues. The complete variable domain, with remaining parts taken from reference TRBV15 and TRBJ1-2, reads DAMVIQNPRYQVTQFGKPVTLSCSQTLNHNVMYWYQQKSSQAPKLLFHYYDKDFNNEADTPDNFQSRRPNTSFCFLDIRSPGLGDTAMYLCATSRARRADYGYTFGSGTRLTVV.

V is TRBV7-2 and J is TRBJ1-1, with 7 bases that match TRBD1. The CDR3 length is 14 residues. Germline V lookup: CDR1 SGHTA, CDR2 FQGNSA. V shed 7 bases and J 2 bases; nucleotides not matched to a gene: 7. Here the CDR3 reads CASNYHRGNTEAFF. CDR3 bases: TGTGCCAGCAACTACCACAGGGGTAACACTGAAGCTTTCTTT.

The CDR3 reads CAIGKGQGYGYTF. DNA for the CDR3: TGTGCCATCGGGAAGGGGCAGGGCTATGGCTACACCTTC. This rearrangement joins TRBV10-3 to TRBJ1-2; TRBD1 is a possible D gene (5 bases). V was clipped by 8 bases and J by 4 bases, with 14 bases between them. This CDR3 has 13 amino acids. Germline CDR1 reads ENHRY; CDR2 reads SYGVKD.

V gene TRBV2 combines with J gene TRBJ2-7; D remains ambiguous. CDR3 size: 11 residues. Trimming removed 4 bases at V and 4 bases at J, with 5 bases between. CDR1 is SNHLY, CDR2 FYNNEI, per germline. Here the CDR3 reads CASSGPYEQYF. CDR3 bases: TGTGCCAGCAGTGGTCCTTACGAGCAGTACTTC.

This clone turned up a few times. The chain employs TRBV5-5 and TRBJ1-5, with D maybe TRBD1 (5 bases). Trimming left V 0 bases short and J 1 base short, with 5 bases between. The CDR3 is 14 residues long. The germline V gene encodes CDR1 SGHKS and CDR2 YYEKEE (reference sequence). The CDR3 coding sequence is TGTGCCAGCAGCTTGGACAGGAGCAATCAGCCCCAGCATTTT. Encoded protein: CASSLDRSNQPQHF. Full variable domain (rest looked up from reference TRBV5-5 and TRBJ1-5): DAGVTQSPTHLIKTRGQQVTLRCSPISGHKSVSWYQQVLGQGPQFIFQYYEKEERGRGNFPDRFSARQFPNYSSELNVNALLLGDSALYLCASSLDRSNQPQHFGDGTRLSIL.

Notes on this clone: The junction shows a germline mismatch at one end, possibly a read error. V and J are TRBV4-3 and TRBJ2-4; the D gene is possibly TRBD2 (6 bases). Looked up from germline, CDR1 is LGHNA and CDR2 is YSLEER. The CDR3 runs 21 residues. The CDR3: CASSHFYARGRNVLAKNSQYF. The DNA of the CDR3 is TGCGCCAGCAGCCACTTTTATGCCCGAGGGAGGAACGTACTAGCCAAAAACAGTCAGTACTTC.

The chain uses TRBV9 and TRBJ2-7; perhaps TRBD2 as D (5 bases). Trimming stripped 4 bases from V and 2 bases from J, with 13 bases between. CDR1 and CDR2 (germline): SGDLS, YYNGEE. There are 14 residues in the CDR3. DNA for the CDR3: TGTGCCAGCAGCCCACGGGATGTAACCTACGAGCAGTACTTC. Its translation is CASSPRDVTYEQYF.

The rearrangement joins TRBV4-3 to TRBJ2-5; TRBD1 agrees at 9 bases. CDR1 is LGHNA, CDR2 YSLEER, per germline. The trim removed 1 base at V and 5 bases at J, leaving 2 bases unmatched. CDR3 length equals 14 residues. CDR3 sequence reads: CASSQGDREETQYF. The CDR3 nucleotides are TGCGCCAGCAGCCAAGGGGACAGGGAGGAGACCCAGTACTTC.

This CDR3 is CASSERKAPNTGELFF. As DNA, the CDR3 is TGTGCCAGTAGTGAGCGGAAGGCCCCGAACACCGGGGAGCTGTTTTTT. This chain links TRBV19 with TRBJ2-2; a possible D gene is TRBD2 (5 bases). The V end lost 5 bases, the J end lost 0 bases, and 13 bases lay between the germline ends. Germline V gene lookup returns CDR1 LNHDA and CDR2 SQIVND (reference sequence). This CDR3 contains 16 residues.

The genes are TRBV2 and TRBJ2-7, with 11 bases fitting TRBD2. Germline CDR1 is SNHLY and CDR2 is FYNNEI. The CDR3 has 14 amino acids. J lost 2 bases, V lost 11 bases, and 8 bases had no gene match. For the CDR3, the DNA is TGTGCCGGGAGGACTAGCGGGTTCCCCTACGAGCAGTACTTC. Its protein product is CAGRTSGFPYEQYF.

The chain is built from TRBV27 and TRBJ1-5; D remains ambiguous. The CDR3 is 15 amino acids. Trimming pared 3 bases from V and 0 bases from J, leaving 9 bases between. Germline assignment: CDR1 MNHEY and CDR2 SMNVEV (reference sequence). The CDR3 spells CASSLEYYSNQPQHF. As DNA, the CDR3 is TGTGCCAGCAGTTTGGAGTATTATAGCAATCAGCCCCAGCATTTT.

This clone appeared a few times. The CDR3 loop is CASSTRQDSNQPQHF. The CDR3 DNA sequence: TGTGCCAGCAGTACTAGACAGGATAGCAATCAGCCCCAGCATTTT. This rearrangement joins TRBV27 to TRBJ1-5; TRBD1 might be the D (6 bases). CDR1 is MNHEY and CDR2 is SMNVEV in the germline V gene (reference sequence). V lost 5 bases, J lost 0 bases, and 11 bases lay in between. This CDR3 spans 15 amino acids.

V is TRBV5-1 and J is TRBJ1-2; no firm D call. The V gene lost 0 bases and the J gene lost 2 bases, with 11 bases spanning the gap. Germline CDR1 is SGHRS and CDR2 is YFSETQ. The CDR3 is 15 amino acids. Here the CDR3 DNA reads TGCGCCAGCAGCTTGGTTGGAGGCACCAACTATGGCTACACCTTC. Translating it yields CASSLVGGTNYGYTF.

The V call is TRBV18, the J call TRBJ2-3; tentative D call: TRBD2 (6 bases). The CDR3 runs to 15 residues. Trimming took 2 bases from V and 2 from J, leaving 11 bases between them. Germline CDR1 and CDR2: KGHSH and LQKENI. The CDR3 reads CASSPSAGTTDTQYF. DNA of the CDR3: TGTGCCAGCTCACCATCCGCGGGGACCACAGATACGCAGTATTTT.

The chain recombines TRBV7-6 with TRBJ2-7; the match to TRBD1 covers 9 bases. The CDR3 is made up of 16 amino acids. Trimming took 5 bases from V and 2 from J; bases not matched to a gene: 10. Per germline, CDR1 SGHVS and CDR2 FNYEAQ. The CDR3 loop is CASSLGTGQGPYEQYF. CDR3 coding DNA: TGTGCCAGCAGCCTCGGAACGGGACAGGGACCCTACGAGCAGTACTTC.

This clone was counted once. The V gene is TRBV5-1, the J gene TRBJ2-7; 9 bases are shared with TRBD1. CDR1 is SGHRS, CDR2 YFSETQ, per germline. CDR3 length: 13 amino acids. Trimming took 5 bases from V and 6 from J; bases not matched to a gene: 6. As DNA, the CDR3 is TGCGCCAGCAGGCCTGGGACAGGGAGCGAGCAGTACTTC. It translates to CASRPGTGSEQYF.

V usage is TRBV6-6 and J usage is TRBJ1-1; TRBD1 might be the D (5 bases). This CDR3 is 13 amino acids long. In germline, CDR1 is MNHNY, CDR2 SVGAGI (reference sequence). Trimming left V 8 bases short and J 1 base short, with 11 bases between. DNA of the CDR3: TGTGCCAGCTGGGGCAGGGAGAACACTGAAGCTTTCTTT. It is translated as CASWGRENTEAFF.

The rearrangement links TRBV7-2 to TRBJ2-3; 8 bases line up with TRBD2. V lost 2 bases to trimming and J lost 3 bases; unmatched junction nucleotides: 7. This CDR3 contains 16 residues. Germline V gives CDR1 SGHTA, CDR2 FQGNSA. The CDR3 DNA follows: TGTGCCAGCAGCTTACCGAGCGGGAGAAGTACAGATACGCAGTATTTT. This gives the protein CASSLPSGRSTDTQYF.